This T cell receptor beta chain was found in a study of cytomegalovirus exposure and HLA in healthy donors (dated by TCRdb to 2015 to 2018). Study-wide context: According to an earlier analysis of a few hundred of the donors, about 190 million T cells yielded 95 million to 140 million unique TCR beta sequences and roughly 280 Gb of sequence data. Four to six DR-DQ haplotypes were handled as single units for association and clustering, since linkage in the cohort was strong. Every discovery cohort repertoire had been produced on one sequencing platform. Among 398 genotyped donors of the cohort, an average of about 240,000 unique TCR beta nucleotide sequences were sequenced per donor, around a sixth of them non-productive. Typing coverage varied by locus: 629-630 donors for A, B, C, DRB1 and DQB1; roughly 560 for DQA1; approximately 610 for DPA1; 450 to 480 for DPB1. In the later analysis, no new phenotypic data were used to find candidate immune exposures; instead, reliance was placed on TCR beta sequences and their occurrence across donors. In a later genetic analysis, genome-wide SNP genotypes for about three fifths of the 666 donors were used, and that subset was treated as a discovery cohort. An earlier analysis of nearly 600 of the donors applied high-throughput TCR beta sequencing to assess whether each TCR beta V gene segment acted as functional or pseudogenic. A later analysis re-analyzed previously published TCR beta repertoires from 550 to 700 donors and added high-resolution HLA genotyping to study TCR occurrence patterns. The study aimed to test whether signatures of past pathogen exposure could be identified by cataloging public T cell receptors. Of the approximately 370 genotyped donors, 81% were placed in the genetic ancestry cluster associated with self-reported Caucasian donors. An early release that covered some 630 HLA-typed donors contained approximately 290 gigabases of sequencing data and tens of millions of unique TCR sequences. In addition to the first cohort of approximately 670 subjects, a separate validation cohort of over 90 different subjects was used. To predict cytomegalovirus infection status, the study combined high-throughput TCR immunosequencing, statistical association of individual TCRs with disease status, and machine learning. Donor age, sex, ethnicity and CMV serostatus were compiled together with the repertoire data. The T cell repertoires of 666 subjects were profiled by immunosequencing and related to cytomegalovirus serostatus. HLA typing covered class I and class II loci at four-digit resolution. Study-wide findings and limitations: Because counts were too low, roughly 16 rarely observed V segments, including chromosome 9 orphons, were excluded from the earlier analysis of some 590 of the donors. The only immune exposure information available for the cohort was CMV serostatus. Only TCR beta chains were sequenced in this cohort, and the absence of alpha or paired-chain data limited detectable features. A later genetic analysis associated a missense DCLRE1C variant with V-gene and J-gene trimming of TCR beta chains, and an independent cohort replicated the association. According to a later analysis, parvovirus B19, influenza, CMV and Epstein-Barr virus appeared linked to several top co-occurrence clusters. Linkage disequilibrium might explain the correlated functional status among segregating V segments, but an unknown experimental factor could not be excluded. Across donors, most TCR sequences were observed very rarely, whereas some public TCRs were present in many individuals. Broadly in line with IMGT annotations, most TCR beta V segments showed up in productive rearrangements about 90% or about 30% of the time in an earlier analysis of approximately 640 of the donors. A later analysis found that HLA-associated TCR beta chains were more clonally expanded and had lower generation probabilities than equally common non-associated chains. A further reported finding was that TCR beta sequences accurately predicted the HLA-A and HLA-B alleles for most subjects in the first cohort. Three of the identified cytomegalovirus-associated TCR beta chains were confirmed in vitro to be specific for cytomegalovirus antigens. Specific HLA alleles were associated with over 15,000 TCR beta sequences at a false discovery rate of 0.05 in a later analysis. A later analysis found that most CMV-associated TCR beta chains appeared HLA-restricted, with HLA associations seemingly driven largely by CMV exposure. Strong co-occurrence of HLA alleles, especially DR and DQ, made assigning TCR associations to individual alleles difficult. In a later analysis, TCR association rates were found to vary across HLA loci, with the most associated TCRs seen for DRB1 alleles and the fewest for HLA-C alleles. The classifier was reported to diagnose cytomegalovirus status with high specificity and sensitivity in both the original cohort and the validation cohort. In the study, around 150 TCR beta chains were listed as associated with cytomegalovirus. In a later genetic analysis, fewer N-insertions in productive TCRs were reported among donors in an Asian-associated ancestry cluster than the roughly 700-donor mean. It was suggested by the authors that the approach could potentially be generalized to other disease states and immunological phenotypes. Sequencing depth was assumed to be roughly uniform across donors in the presence/absence analyses, though that assumption may not hold. HLA typing was unavailable for some donors at each locus, so association tests used only the typed subset. Because the 87-base-pair reads could not distinguish some IMGT-functional V segments, including TRBV6-2 and TRBV6-3, those segments were excluded. The sequencing pipeline was judged likely to have produced a cluster of highly shared sequence variants as a technical artifact.

Libraries were built with the immunoSEQ multiplex PCR assay. A mixture of 60 forward primers for TCR Vbeta segments and 13 reverse primers for TCR Jbeta segments was used in the multiplex PCR. A multiplex PCR assay on genomic DNA amplified the CDR3 region of rearranged TCR beta genes. The Illumina HiSeq System was used to sequence the amplified TCR beta libraries as 87-base-pair reads. As for the original processing: In a later analysis, 80 million or so unique TCR beta chains were counted across the roughly 610 repertoires, and about 10 million of these chains were shared by at least two donors. A nearest-neighbor algorithm error-corrected the raw reads and collapsed the reads into unique sequences, merging closely related sequences to remove PCR and sequencing errors. V, D and J gene segments were assigned by aligning CDR3 sequences to IMGT reference sequences. For a sequence to be retained, a match of at least six nucleotides to both a V gene segment and a J gene segment was required. A rearrangement was called productive if the CDR3 had no stop codons and remained in frame with V and J, and every other rearrangement was called non-productive. CDR3 was defined according to IMGT convention as the region running from the second conserved V-encoded cysteine to the conserved J-encoded phenylalanine. The earlier analysis of 587 of the donors excluded sequences that lacked an unambiguous match to a single V gene segment. An earlier analysis of several hundred of the donors classified V segments as functional when productive rearrangements were above 56.7% and as segregating when the standard deviation between donors was above 5%. To diagnose cytomegalovirus status from the catalog of TCR beta chain sequences, a statistical classification framework was built. A later analysis assigned V and J genes by comparing TCR nucleotide sequences with IMGT/GENE-DB human TR gene sequences. In a later analysis, CDR3 sequences and most-parsimonious VDJ recombination scenarios were assigned using the TCRdist pipeline. In a later analysis, each TCR beta chain was defined by its CDR3 amino acid sequence together with its V-gene family, and reads without a unique V-gene family were excluded. As a way to deal with suspected cross-contamination and a sequencing artifact, a later analysis dropped 450 to 600 nucleotide sequences that were highly shared and had low generation probability. In a later analysis, a clonal expansion index was calculated for each public chain from normalized within-repertoire ranks of inferred template counts. In a later analysis, generation probabilities were computed with a VDJ recombination model fitted to out-of-frame rearrangements, and the resulting probabilities were checked against IGoR. In a later analysis, hypergeometric tests were used to score TCR-TCR, TCR-HLA and TCR-CMV co-occurrence, with a repertoire-size bias correction applied to TCR pairs. False discovery rates were estimated in a later analysis by permuting HLA or CMV assignments 20 times. In a later analysis, co-occurring TCRs were grouped using DBSCAN, with TCRdist sequence similarity added in when clustering inside HLA-allele-positive subsets. Co-occurrence clustering excluded repertoires with fewer than 30,000 or more than 120,000 public chains, plus five with anomalous nucleotide sharing. TCRdb provides this immuneACCESS table in a form limited to in-frame rearrangements. Some clones are lacking; in checked studies, under half of them reflect an unresolved V gene, and why the rest are absent is not known. From that table come the V and J calls and clone size; the DNA was used to work out D and trimming. This sample holds about 140,000 clones; around 86% were observed only once. Jointly, the top ten make up 1.2% of the sample.

The cohort consisted of hundreds of healthy bone marrow donors. Cohort members were all nominally healthy when sampled, although unrecorded immune exposures were likely present. The donor was CMV seronegative and was included in the group of around 320 seronegative cohort members. A peripheral blood sample was collected from each donor, and TCR beta sequencing was performed on peripheral blood mononuclear cells. The Qiagen DNeasy Blood Extraction Kit was used to extract genomic DNA from the blood cell samples. Regarding this clone: What antigen it recognizes has not been identified. The germline gene is not matched at one end of the junction; a read error may be the cause.

From the germline V gene, CDR1 is SGHRS and CDR2 is YFSETQ. From the cysteine up to the phenylalanine, the CDR3 has a length of 13 residues. Solely the CDR3 DNA is kept, with 39 bases framed from the first base. The sequencing input was PBMCs. This TCR was sampled from a female donor in good health and CMV-seronegative. The rearranged chain carries TRBV5-1 and TRBJ1-2; TRBD1 is a weak D gene call, 5 bases matching. Read as DNA, the sequence is TGCGCCAGCAGCTTACAGGTGAACTATGGCTACCCCTTC. This translates into CASSLQVNYGYPF.